Listed below are T cell receptor beta chains from one sample, sequenced in a study of T cells after posttransplantation cyclophosphamide. Sequenced by immunoSEQ multiplex PCR; TCRdb stores in-frame clones only, minus some. Of some 17,000 clones listed, approximately 80% were seen once; the top ten hold about 3%. The source was PBMCs, collected roughly 470 days after allogeneic stem cell transplant with calcineurin inhibitor and methotrexate. These receptors all stem from a young adult male patient who received an allogeneic stem cell transplant from an unrelated donor, was CMV-positive, and had acute and chronic GVHD. The graft donor may have given rise to some T cells. Both conserved end residues are part of each CDR3. Each record gives: J gene, clone size, V gene, D gene, CDR3 DNA, CDR3 protein. A D gene is named only where the DNA matches it firmly. Only some rows state a clone size, as once, few, many or a class for expanded clones.

TRBJ1-1 . TRBV5-1 . TGCGCCAGCAGCTTGGTACGGTTTAACACTGAAGCTTTCTTT CASSLVRFNTEAFF
TRBJ2-3 . TRBV5-4 TRBD1 TGTGCCAGCAGCTCTACAGGGGGTTCGGATACGCAGTATTTT CASSSTGGSDTQYF
TRBJ2-7 . TRBV29-1 . TGCAGCGTTGGCAGAGGGACTGGGTACGAGCAGTACTTC CSVGRGTGYEQYF
TRBJ1-5 . TRBV19 . TGTGCCAGTACCCCAGATCGCAATCAGCCCCAGCATTTT CASTPDRNQPQHF
TRBJ1-3 . TRBV5-4 . TGTGCCAGCAGCCAAGAGATCCAAAGCTCTGGAAACACCATATATTTT CASSQEIQSSGNTIYF
TRBJ2-6 . TRBV7-2 . TGTGCCAGCAGCTTAGCGAGAAGACAGTTCCAAGGCTCTGGGGCCAACGTCCTGACTTTC CASSLARRQFQGSGANVLTF
TRBJ2-7 . TRBV5-8 . TGTGCCAGCAGCTTGTTTACTACTCTCGACGAGCAGTACTTC CASSLFTTLDEQYF
TRBJ2-7 . TRBV7-2 . TGTGCCAGCAGCCCCAGCTGGGCTAGCCAAGACTACGAGCAGTACTTC CASSPSWASQDYEQYF
TRBJ1-1 . TRBV7-3 TRBD1 TGTGCCAGCAGCTCGCGACAGGGTCCGGGAACTGAAGCTTTCTTT CASSSRQGPGTEAFF
TRBJ2-2 . TRBV11-3 TRBD2 TGTGCCAGCAGCCATTATGGGACTAGCGACACCGGGGAGCTGTTTTTT CASSHYGTSDTGELFF
TRBJ2-1 . TRBV7-6 TRBD2 TGTGCCAGCAGCTTAATAGCGGGGGGAGATGAGCAGTTCTTC CASSLIAGGDEQFF
TRBJ1-2 . TRBV19 . TGTGCCTCCTACCCACGCGCGGGACTCAGTAACTATGGCTACACCTTC CASYPRAGLSNYGYTF
TRBJ1-1 . TRBV28 TRBD1 TGTGCCAGCAGCCTAACAGGGGTCAACACTGAAGCTTTCTTT CASSLTGVNTEAFF
TRBJ1-5 . TRBV28 . TGTGCCAGCACCATCATAGGGGTTAGCAATCAGCCCCAGCATTTT CASTIIGVSNQPQHF
TRBJ1-3 few TRBV28 . TGTGCCAGCAGTTCGGCGGGGGGAAGCGGAAACACCATATATTTT CASSSAGGSGNTIYF
TRBJ1-6 . TRBV19 . TGTGCCAGTAGCCCCGGGAATTCACCCCTCCACTTT CASSPGNSPLHF
TRBJ2-3 . TRBV5-1 TRBD2 TGCGCCAGCAGCTTACTAGCGGGGGGGCAGGTAGATACGCAGTATTTT CASSLLAGGQVDTQYF
TRBJ1-1 . TRBV7-6 TRBD1 TGTGCCAGCAGCTTGATCGGGACAGGGGATCTGAACACTGAAGCTTTCTTT CASSLIGTGDLNTEAFF
TRBJ2-2 . TRBV7-9 . TGTGCCAGCAGACCCAGGGGAGTGACCGGGGAGCTGTTTTTT CASRPRGVTGELFF
TRBJ1-1 . TRBV21-1 . TGTGCCAGCCCACAGCGGGGGAACACTGAAGCTTTCTTT CASPQRGNTEAFF
TRBJ1-1 once TRBV6-6 . TGTGCCAGCAGTTACGGCAGATCGACTGAAGCTTTCTTT CASSYGRSTEAFF
TRBJ1-2 . TRBV7-2 . TGTGCCAGCAGGGGGAGCAACTATGGCTACACCTTC CASRGSNYGYTF
TRBJ1-4 . TRBV6-5 . TGTGCCAGCAAGAGGGTGGCTAATGAAAAACTGTTTTTT CASKRVANEKLFF
TRBJ1-6 . TRBV2 . TGTGCCAGCAGTGTCCAGGCCGGGGGGGCCGATTCACCCCTCCACTTT CASSVQAGGADSPLHF
TRBJ2-5 . TRBV7-3 TRBD1 TGTGCCAGCAGCCTCGGACAGGGGGAGAAGGAGACCCAGTACTTC CASSLGQGEKETQYF
TRBJ1-2 . TRBV28 . TGTGCCAGCAGAACTCTCACCGAGGGCTATGGCTACACCTTC CASRTLTEGYGYTF
TRBJ2-2 . TRBV19 . TGTGCCAGTAGTATCGGGGGTTTGACCGGGGAGCTGTTTTTT CASSIGGLTGELFF
TRBJ2-7 . TRBV27 . TGTGCCAGCAGCACTTTGGGGGCCCAAGAGTACTTC CASSTLGAQEYF
TRBJ2-7 . TRBV19 . TGTGCCAGTAGTATGTCCCGTTTTGAGCAGTACTTC CASSMSRFEQYF
TRBJ1-1 . TRBV10-2 . TGCGCCAGCAGTGAACAAACATCCCTTGAAGCTTTCTTT CASSEQTSLEAFF
TRBJ2-6 . TRBV9 TRBD1 TGTGCCAGCAGCGCTCCGACAGGGCGATCCTCTGGGGCCAACGTCCTGACTTTC CASSAPTGRSSGANVLTF
TRBJ2-2 . TRBV25-1 . TGTGCCAGCAGTGAGACGGGATGGGGGGAGCTGTTTTTT CASSETGWGELFF
TRBJ1-3 . TRBV30 . TGTGCCTGGAGTGTACGCACAGGCTCTGGAAACACCATATATTTT CAWSVRTGSGNTIYF
TRBJ2-7 once TRBV11-3 . TGTGCCAGCAGCCGCGGACAGTCCTACGAGCAGTACTTC CASSRGQSYEQYF
TRBJ2-7 . TRBV28 . TGTGCCAGCACAGCGTCAGCTCCACCTACCTACGAGCAGTACTTC CASTASAPPTYEQYF